One T cell receptor beta chain is described in this entry. Its antigen is not known. The TCR cDNA carried a universal primer site and UMIs from 5'RACE template switching. One entry per CDR3 protein, called by TCRdb with MiXCR from the 5' RACE reads. The sample consists of fewer than 500,000 distinct CDR3 sequences, around 19% of them appearing once. The CDR3 extends over 15 amino acids. The germline V gene has CDR1 KGHSH and CDR2 LQKENI. V was pared by 1 base and J by 2 bases, with 11 bases between. This sample was included in a study of T cells after yellow fever vaccination. Study-level results: Reappearance after the booster was observed for most primary-vaccination clones (around 95% CD4, roughly 90% CD8).

The clonotype comes from a man younger than 35 who received the YFV17D yellow fever vaccine. The rearrangement links TRBV18 to TRBJ2-5; D unresolved. The sample was PBMCs, taken before the yellow fever booster vaccination. The CDR3 sequence is CASSPLSVGQETQYF. CDR3 in DNA: TGTGCCAGCTCACCACTCTCGGTCGGTCAAGAGACCCAGTACTTC.